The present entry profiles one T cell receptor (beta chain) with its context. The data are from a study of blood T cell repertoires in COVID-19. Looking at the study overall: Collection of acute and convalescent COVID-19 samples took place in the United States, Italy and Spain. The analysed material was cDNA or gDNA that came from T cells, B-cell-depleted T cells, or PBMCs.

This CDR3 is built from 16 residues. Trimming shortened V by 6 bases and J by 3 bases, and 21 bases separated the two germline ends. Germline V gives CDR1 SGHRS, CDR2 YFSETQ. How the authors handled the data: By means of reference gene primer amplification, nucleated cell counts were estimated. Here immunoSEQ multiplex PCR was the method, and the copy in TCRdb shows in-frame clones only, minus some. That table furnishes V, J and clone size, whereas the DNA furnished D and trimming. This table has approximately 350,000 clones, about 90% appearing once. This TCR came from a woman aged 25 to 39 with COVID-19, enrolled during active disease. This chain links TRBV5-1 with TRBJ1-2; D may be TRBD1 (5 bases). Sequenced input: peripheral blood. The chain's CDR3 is CASTRDPGGNYYGYTF. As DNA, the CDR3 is TGCGCCAGCACCCGGGACCCGGGCGGGAATTACTATGGCTACACCTTC.